These 18 T cell receptor beta chains were all obtained from the same sample, sequenced in a study of cytomegalovirus exposure and HLA in healthy donors. The PCR made use of 60 Vbeta and 13 Jbeta primers. Repertoires were generated with immunoSEQ multiplex PCR, while TCRdb's copy carries only in-frame clones and drops some. The table lists some 200,000 clones, 81% of them singletons. Sequencing used PBMCs. The receptors come from a middle-aged man in good health and CMV-seronegative.

The J gene is TRBJ2-2, the V gene TRBV18; D may be TRBD1 (6 bases). Trimming pared 3 bases from V and 6 bases from J, leaving 14 bases between. From germline, CDR1 is KGHSH and CDR2 LQKENI. This CDR3 has 15 amino acids. The CDR3 bases are TGTGCCAGCTCACCGCAAGGGGGTTCCTCCGGGGAGCTGTTTTTT. As protein: CASSPQGGSSGELFF.

The V gene is TRBV4-1, the J gene TRBJ1-6, with D possibly matching TRBD1 (5 bases). CDR3 length: 15 amino acids. Per the germline V gene, CDR1 is MGHRA and CDR2 is YSYEKL. Trimming took off 5 bases at V and 3 bases at J, with 11 bases between the two ends. CDR3 sequence (DNA): TGCGCCAGCAGCTTGGGGGGGGTCTATAATTCACCCCTCCACTTT. Translating it yields CASSLGGVYNSPLHF.

The chain joins TRBV11-2 to TRBJ1-1, with D unclear. This CDR3 has 14 amino acids. V was shortened by 3 bases and J by 0 bases, with 8 bases between the two germline ends. Per the germline V gene, CDR1 is SGHAT and CDR2 is FQNNGV. The CDR3 DNA follows: TGTGCCAGCAGCTTGCGGCCCATGAACACTGAAGCTTTCTTT. This encodes CASSLRPMNTEAFF.

This clone has a single count. The chain joins TRBV5-6 to TRBJ1-5; D is perhaps TRBD1 (6 bases). The CDR3 contains 17 residues. Looked up from germline, CDR1 is SGHDT and CDR2 is YYEEEE. With 3 bases removed from V and 5 bases from J, the gap between germline ends came to 21 bases. The CDR3 region has the DNA TGTGCCAGCAGCTCAACAAGACAGGAACACTCCTATCAGCCCCAGCATTTT. Its protein product is CASSSTRQEHSYQPQHF. The full variable domain, completed using reference TRBV5-6 and TRBJ1-5, is DAGVTQSPTHLIKTRGQQVTLRCSPKSGHDTVSWYQQALGQGPQFIFQYYEEEERQRGNFPDRFSGHQFPNYSSELNVNALLLGDSALYLCASSSTRQEHSYQPQHFGDGTRLSIL.

The chain links TRBV7-2 to TRBJ1-5, with a possible D match to TRBD1 (6 bases). This CDR3 is 14 amino acids long. The germline gives CDR1 SGHTA, CDR2 FQGNSA. Trimming stripped 3 bases from V and 5 bases from J, with 11 bases between. CDR3 DNA sequence: TGTGCCAGCAGCTTGACTACAGGGTATCAGCCCCAGCATTTT. This gives the protein CASSLTTGYQPQHF.

The genes are TRBV9 and TRBJ2-3; perhaps TRBD1 as D (5 bases). Germline-derived CDR1 and CDR2 are SGDLS and YYNGEE. CDR3 length: 15 amino acids. Trimming pared 0 bases from V and 2 bases from J, leaving 10 bases between. CDR3 bases: TGTGCCAGCAGCGTAGCGGCAGGGTACACAGATACGCAGTATTTT. This gives the protein CASSVAAGYTDTQYF. Variable domain in full (rest from reference TRBV9 and TRBJ2-3): DSGVTQTPKHLITATGQRVTLRCSPRSGDLSVYWYQQSLDQGLQFLIQYYNGEERAKGNILERFSAQQFPDLHSELNLSSLELGDSALYFCASSVAAGYTDTQYFGPGTRLTVL.

The V and J genes are TRBV19 and TRBJ2-1; 7 nucleotides line up with TRBD2. The CDR3 has 14 amino acids. V lost 5 bases and J lost 3; bases outside the gene matches: 4. The germline V gene has CDR1 LNHDA and CDR2 SQIVND (reference sequence). The CDR3 region is CASSRAGVYNEQFF. The CDR3 DNA follows: TGTGCCAGTAGTCGGGCGGGGGTCTACAATGAGCAGTTCTTC.

The rearrangement links TRBV5-1 to TRBJ1-4; 8 positions agree with TRBD1. Looked up from germline, CDR1 is SGHRS and CDR2 is YFSETQ. With 4 bases clipped from V and 4 bases from J, the junction kept 3 bases outside the gene matches. This CDR3 is 14 amino acids long. The CDR3 sequence is CASSRDRNNEKLFF. CDR3 DNA: TGCGCCAGCAGCCGGGACAGGAATAATGAAAAACTGTTTTTT.

Points on this clone: The junction and the germline gene differ at one end; a read error may be behind it. The chain is built from TRBV7-9 and TRBJ1-3; D not resolved. CDR1 is SEHNR, CDR2 FQNEAQ, per germline (reference sequence). CDR3 length: 12 amino acids. CDR3 in amino acids: CSSSLTGNTIYF. The CDR3 DNA follows: TGTTCCAGCAGCCTGACAGGAAACACCATATATTTT.

This clone was recorded a few times. The rearrangement uses TRBV19 and TRBJ1-1; 8 bases fit TRBD1. CDR3 length: 16 amino acids. Germline V gives CDR1 LNHDA, CDR2 SQIVND (reference sequence). V lost 3 bases to trimming and J lost 5 bases; unmatched junction nucleotides: 11. CDR3 region: CASSMITGGDRTEAFF. The CDR3 DNA is TGTGCCAGTAGTATGATCACAGGGGGTGACAGAACTGAAGCTTTCTTT.

The DNA for the CDR3 is TGTGCCAGCAGCGTAGCGGGGGGGCCGGATACGCAGTATTTT. Amino acids: CASSVAGGPDTQYF. The J gene is TRBJ2-3, the V gene TRBV9; TRBD2 aligns across 8 bases. The V gene end was trimmed by 0 bases and the J gene end by 6 bases; junction bases not matched to a gene: 3. The CDR3 loop spans 14 amino acids. Germline V gives CDR1 SGDLS, CDR2 YYNGEE.

The chain joins TRBV2 to TRBJ2-6, with D uncertain. Trimming stripped 0 bases from V and 3 bases from J, with 6 bases between. CDR3 length: 15 residues. The germline V gene encodes CDR1 SNHLY and CDR2 FYNNEI. The CDR3 sequence is CASSEALDGANVLTF. CDR3 nucleotide sequence: TGTGCCAGCAGTGAAGCCCTAGATGGGGCCAACGTCCTGACTTTC.

The chain links TRBV9 to TRBJ2-3, with TRBD2 matching 10 bases. The CDR3 covers 15 residues. V gave up 2 bases and J gave up 4 bases; unmatched junction bases: 4. Germline lookup yields CDR1 SGDLS and CDR2 YYNGEE. The CDR3 nucleotides read TGTGCCAGCAGCGTTCTAGCGGGGGAAGCAGATACGCAGTATTTT. It specifies CASSVLAGEADTQYF. Variable domain in full (rest from reference TRBV9 and TRBJ2-3): DSGVTQTPKHLITATGQRVTLRCSPRSGDLSVYWYQQSLDQGLQFLIQYYNGEERAKGNILERFSAQQFPDLHSELNLSSLELGDSALYFCASSVLAGEADTQYFGPGTRLTVL.

The rearrangement joins TRBV19 to TRBJ2-1, with D perhaps matching TRBD1 (6 bases). The CDR3 is made up of 15 amino acids. V gave up 2 bases and J gave up 0 bases, with 8 bases separating them. CDR1 and CDR2 from the germline V gene are LNHDA and SQIVND (reference sequence). Here the CDR3 DNA reads TGTGCCAGTAGTATACAGGGGAGCTCCTACAATGAGCAGTTCTTC. This codes for CASSIQGSSYNEQFF.

This clone was seen a few times. This chain connects TRBV6-1 to TRBJ1-1; 10 bases fit TRBD1. Unmatched junction bases numbered 8, after V lost 4 bases and J lost 3 bases. Looked up from germline, CDR1 is MNHNS and CDR2 is SASEGT. There are 16 residues in the CDR3. The CDR3 is CASSGQGARIDTEAFF. In DNA, the CDR3 is TGTGCCAGCAGTGGACAGGGGGCGCGGATCGACACTGAAGCTTTCTTT.

The gene calls are TRBV4-3 and TRBJ1-1; D is uncertain. This CDR3 has 13 residues. Germline CDR1 LGHNA, CDR2 YSLEER. Trimming removed 1 base from V and 4 bases from J, with 7 bases in between. CDR3 nucleotides: TGCGCCAGCAGCCAAGGCCCACTCACTGAAGCTTTCTTT. Translation gives CASSQGPLTEAFF.

The gene calls are TRBV19 and TRBJ1-4; TRBD1 is a possible D gene (5 bases). Germline V lookup: CDR1 LNHDA, CDR2 SQIVND (reference sequence). V lost 5 bases to trimming and J lost 7 bases, with 11 bases between them. CDR3 length equals 13 residues. The CDR3 DNA sequence: TGTGCCAGTAGTGGGCAGGGTCTTGAAAAACTGTTTTTT. It codes for CASSGQGLEKLFF.

This clone was picked up a small number of times. The V gene is TRBV7-2, the J gene TRBJ1-2, with 9 bases that match TRBD1. After removal of 3 bases from V and 2 bases from J, the junction contained 7 bases not matched to a gene. Germline-derived CDR1 and CDR2 are SGHTA and FQGNSA. The CDR3 consists of 16 residues. As DNA, the CDR3 is TGTGCCAGCAGCTTCGACCCGGGACAGGGAAACTATGGCTACACCTTC. Its protein is CASSFDPGQGNYGYTF. Combining the CDR3 with reference TRBV7-2 and TRBJ1-2 gives the whole variable domain GAGVSQSPSNKVTEKGKDVELRCDPISGHTALYWYRQSLGQGLEFLIYFQGNSAPDKSGLPSDRFSAERTGGSVSTLTIQRTQQEDSAVYLCASSFDPGQGNYGYTFGSGTRLTVV.